The source of this TCR beta chain is a study of blood T cell repertoires in COVID-19. On the study more broadly: T cells, B-cell-depleted T cells, or PBMCs supplied cDNA or gDNA.

Using immunoSEQ multiplex PCR, the repertoire was profiled, and TCRdb retains in-frame clones only, with some absent. Here the sample spans about 340,000 clones, around four fifths being singletons. The CDR3 loop spans 17 amino acids. V lost 7 bases, J lost 0 bases, and 13 bases stayed unmatched. The germline V gene has CDR1 SQVTM and CDR2 ANQGSEA. The TCR comes from a man in his thirties or forties with active or convalescent COVID-19. The chain has TRBV29-1 and TRBJ1-2, with 11 bases matching TRBD1. The specimen was peripheral blood. The CDR3 region has the DNA TGCAGCGCACCCGACTGGACAGGGGGCCTAGCTAACTATGGCTACACCTTC. Its translation is CSAPDWTGGLANYGYTF. Variable domain in full (rest from reference TRBV29-1 and TRBJ1-2): SAVISQKPSRDICQRGTSLTIQCQVDSQVTMMFWYRQQPGQSLTLIATANQGSEATYESGFVIDKFPISRPNLTFSTLTVSNMSPEDSSIYLCSAPDWTGGLANYGYTFGSGTRLTVV.